The 13 T cell receptor beta chains below come from one sample, sequenced in a study of blood T cell repertoires in COVID-19. Generated by immunoSEQ multiplex PCR, the TCRdb table keeps only in-frame clones and is missing some. The repertoire holds hundreds of thousands of clones, 89% seen once, with around 6.5% in the top ten. The sample was peripheral blood. These receptors all come from a man between 60 and 70 years old who had recovered from COVID-19.

The V gene is TRBV6-5, the J gene TRBJ2-2; 10 bases align to TRBD2. Germline V gene sequence: CDR1 MNHEY, CDR2 SVGAGI. The ends lost 5 bases at V and 0 bases at J; junction bases unmatched: 0. The length of the CDR3 is 15 residues. Written as DNA, the CDR3 is TGTGCCAGCAGTCTAGCGGGAGCGAACACCGGGGAGCTGTTTTTT. Translating it yields CASSLAGANTGELFF.

The chain has TRBV4-1 and TRBJ2-7; TRBD2 matches 10 bases. The V and J ends lost 1 base and 6 bases, in that order; junction bases with no gene match: 9. The CDR3 is 16 residues long. Germline CDR1 and CDR2: MGHRA and YSYEKL. CDR3 bases: TGCGCCAGCAGCCAAGTGGGGGCAGCGGGGGGGCCCGAGCAGTACTTC. Its translation is CASSQVGAAGGPEQYF.

CDR3 sequence: CASGPSDRQETQYF. The DNA of the CDR3 is TGTGCCAGTGGACCCTCGGACAGGCAAGAGACCCAGTACTTC. J is TRBJ2-5 and V is TRBV19, with 7 bases aligning to TRBD1. V trimming: 8 bases; J trimming: 2 bases; junction bases outside the gene matches: 8. This CDR3 region has 14 residues. Germline V gene sequence: CDR1 LNHDA, CDR2 SQIVND (reference sequence). Supplemented by reference TRBV19 and TRBJ2-5, the full variable domain reads DGGITQSPKYLFRKEGQNVTLSCEQNLNHDAMYWYRQDPGQGLRLIYYSQIVNDFQKGDIAEGYSVSREKKESFPLTVTSAQKNPTAFYLCASGPSDRQETQYFGPGTRLLVL.

This clone appeared a few times. This chain links TRBV6-2 or TRBV6-3 with TRBJ2-1, with TRBD2 matching 9 bases. Per germline, CDR1 MNHEY and CDR2 SVGEGT. This CDR3 spans 14 amino acids. V was pared by 6 bases and J by 3 bases, with 3 bases of the junction left unmatched. CDR3 residues: CASSLSGSYNEQFF. The CDR3 coding sequence is TGTGCCAGCAGCCTTAGCGGGAGCTACAATGAGCAGTTCTTC.

A note on this clone: The same CDR3 can be traced to other DNA sequences in this sample. The rearrangement joins TRBV7-2 to TRBJ2-5, with a tentative D call TRBD2 (6 bases). Germline V gene lookup returns CDR1 SGHTA and CDR2 FQGNSA. The V and J ends lost 3 bases and 5 bases respectively, with 7 bases between them. The CDR3 runs to 12 residues. The CDR3 spells CASSFGRETQYF. The DNA of the CDR3 is TGTGCCAGCAGCTTTGGGAGGGAGACCCAGTACTTC.

This chain links TRBV19 with TRBJ2-2, with 11 bases lining up with TRBD2. CDR3 length: 14 residues. Per germline, CDR1 LNHDA and CDR2 SQIVND (reference sequence). With 5 bases clipped from V and 6 bases from J, the junction kept 2 bases outside the gene matches. CDR3 bases: TGTGCCAGTAGTTCACTAGCGGGGGCCGGGGAGCTGTTTTTT. The encoded protein is CASSSLAGAGELFF.

The CDR3 DNA sequence: TGTGCCAGCAGCCAGGGGGTGGCAGCGGGGGAAGAGACCCAGTACTTC. This gives the protein CASSQGVAAGEETQYF. The V and J genes are TRBV7-2 and TRBJ2-5; the D gene is possibly TRBD2 (8 bases). The CDR3 has 16 residues. Per the germline V gene, CDR1 is SGHTA and CDR2 is FQGNSA. V was trimmed by 5 bases and J by 3 bases, leaving 19 bases between them.

The rearrangement links TRBV30 to TRBJ1-4, with 10 bases matching TRBD1. V trimming: 4 bases; J trimming: 6 bases; junction bases outside the gene matches: 8. The CDR3 spans 15 residues. The V gene's germline CDR1 is GTSNPN and CDR2 SVGIG (reference sequence). The CDR3 protein is CAWNPFGQGDEKLFF. The CDR3 nucleotides read TGTGCCTGGAATCCGTTCGGACAGGGGGATGAAAAACTGTTTTTT. Drawing the rest from reference TRBV30 and TRBJ1-4, the complete variable domain is SQTIHQWPATLVQPVGSPLSLECTVEGTSNPNLYWYRQAAGRGLQLLFYSVGIGQISSEVPQNLSASRPQDRQFILSSKKLLLSDSGFYLCAWNPFGQGDEKLFFGSGTQLSVL.

This clone showed up just once. J is TRBJ2-4 and V is TRBV11-2; D unclear. Germline CDR1 reads SGHAT; CDR2 reads FQNNGV. Trimming took 1 base from V and 7 from J, leaving 11 bases between them. The CDR3 is made up of 14 amino acids. The CDR3 DNA sequence: TGTGCCAGCAGCTTAGCGAGGCTACCGAACATTCAGTACTTC. Translating it yields CASSLARLPNIQYF.

The chain uses TRBV24-1 and TRBJ2-3; 8 bases match TRBD2. CDR1 is KGHDR and CDR2 is SFDVKD in the germline V gene. V dropped 3 bases and J dropped 5; count of bases not matched to a gene: 6. CDR3 length: 15 residues. The CDR3 reads CATSDQLAVGDTQYF. For the CDR3, the DNA is TGTGCCACCAGTGATCAACTAGCGGTAGGAGATACGCAGTATTTT.

As regards this clone: Other DNA sequences within the sample encode an identical CDR3. The gene calls are TRBV5-4 and TRBJ2-2; TRBD1 matches at 8 bases. V lost 3 bases, J lost 5 bases, and 6 bases stayed unmatched. The CDR3 length is 15 residues. CDR1 is SGHNT, CDR2 YYREEE, per germline (reference sequence). Here the CDR3 DNA reads TGTGCCAGCAGCTCCGGGACAGGAGGGACCGGGGAGCTGTTTTTT. Translation gives CASSSGTGGTGELFF.

The chain links TRBV9 to TRBJ2-7; possibly TRBD2 for D (6 bases). The CDR3 length is 14 residues. Germline V gene data show CDR1 as SGDLS and CDR2 as YYNGEE. V lost 2 bases, J lost 0 bases, and 9 bases lay in between. DNA of the CDR3: TGTGCCAGCAGCGTTAAGGACTACTCCTACGAGCAGTACTTC. It encodes CASSVKDYSYEQYF.

This clone was recorded a few times. The gene calls are TRBV27 and TRBJ1-5; no reliable D call. CDR1 and CDR2 from the germline V gene are MNHEY and SMNVEV (reference sequence). The CDR3 is made up of 16 amino acids. V lost 6 bases and J 5 bases, leaving 20 bases between the germline ends. The CDR3 sequence: CASSSVTPRRYQPQHF. In DNA, the CDR3 is TGTGCCAGCAGCTCAGTGACTCCCAGAAGGTATCAGCCCCAGCATTTT.